This T cell receptor (beta chain) was retrieved from a study of response to subunit inactivated influenza vaccine. Overall study results and limits: A suggestion made by the authors is that each seasonal influenza vaccination recruits few new T cells.

MiXCR, applied by TCRdb to the RT-PCR reads, yields one record per CDR3 protein. The sample shows approximately 490,000 distinct CDR3 sequences, approximately 7.2% of them seen only once. This clonotype showed up many times. Its antigen is not known. V lost 3 bases to trimming and J lost 5 bases, with 8 bases between them. Germline lookup yields CDR1 MDHEN and CDR2 SYDVKM. The CDR3 length is 13 residues. The sample in question was PBMCs from blood, obtained roughly 24 months after vaccination. This receptor was obtained from a man aged 50 to 75 who received an inactivated influenza vaccine. The chain couples TRBV28 to TRBJ2-1, with TRBD1 as a possible D gene (6 bases). CDR3 bases: TGTGCCAGCAGTTTGGACAGTAACAATGAGCAGTTCTTC. As protein: CASSLDSNNEQFF.